This entry lists 27 T cell receptor beta chains sequenced from one sample in a study of T cell responses to AZD1222 COVID-19 vaccine. Sequencing used immunoSEQ multiplex PCR; TCRdb keeps in-frame clones, though not all of them. The sample consists of around 67,000 clones, 83% of them appearing once. Sequencing used peripheral blood, obtained 28 days after the second AZD1222 dose. All receptors derive from an adult who received the AZD1222 COVID-19 vaccine.

The J gene is TRBJ2-7, the V gene TRBV11-2; 11 nucleotides agree with TRBD1. J lost 3 bases, V lost 0 bases, and 1 base had no gene match. Germline V gives CDR1 SGHAT, CDR2 FQNNGV. The CDR3 extends over 15 amino acids. The CDR3: CASSLEGTGGYEQYF. CDR3 in DNA: TGTGCCAGCAGCTTAGAAGGGACAGGGGGCTACGAGCAGTACTTC.

The CDR3 protein is CASSQKTGYDEQYF. DNA for the CDR3: TGTGCCAGCAGCCAAAAGACAGGGTACGACGAGCAGTACTTC. The chain couples TRBV4-2 to TRBJ2-7; 7 bases agree with TRBD1. This CDR3 contains 14 residues. From germline, CDR1 is LGHNA and CDR2 YNFKEQ. With V trimmed by 2 bases and J by 5 bases, 6 bases remained unmatched.

This chain connects TRBV23-1 to TRBJ1-5; D remains ambiguous. TRBV23-1 is known as an ORF, though its function is uncertain. Trimming removed 0 bases at V and 0 bases at J, with 12 bases between. This CDR3 has 17 amino acids. The CDR3 loop reads CASSQSLRLYSNQPQHF. CDR3 sequence (DNA): TGCGCCAGCAGTCAATCGTTAAGGTTATATAGCAATCAGCCCCAGCATTTT.

The chain employs TRBV11-2 and TRBJ2-6; tentatively, D is TRBD1 or TRBD2 (6 bases each). Germline V gene sequence: CDR1 SGHAT, CDR2 FQNNGV. V was clipped by 0 bases and J by 4 bases, with 10 bases between them. This CDR3 has 16 amino acids. CDR3 sequence: CASSLDPGAGANVLTF. The CDR3 nucleotides read TGTGCCAGCAGCTTAGATCCGGGGGCCGGGGCCAACGTCCTGACTTTC.

This clone was seen a few times. Relative to the germline gene, one junction end is altered; a read error may explain this. The J gene is TRBJ1-1, the V gene TRBV23-1, with D possibly matching TRBD1 (6 bases). TRBV23-1 is labeled an ORF, and its function is uncertain. The CDR3 consists of 13 residues. The CDR3 DNA reads TGCGCCAGCAGAAGGGCTAGGAACAGGGTGAGCCTATTT. This translates into CASRRARNRVSLF.

The chain recombines TRBV5-4 with TRBJ2-7; 10 bases fit TRBD2. After removal of 5 bases from V and 2 bases from J, the junction contained 7 bases not matched to a gene. Germline V lookup: CDR1 SGHNT, CDR2 YYREEE (reference sequence). CDR3 length equals 15 residues. CDR3 region: CASRAGTSETYEQYF. CDR3 coding DNA: TGTGCCAGCAGGGCCGGGACTAGCGAAACCTACGAGCAGTACTTC.

The rearrangement links TRBV3-1 (or the pseudogene TRBV3-2) to TRBJ1-2; a weak D match, TRBD1 (6 bases). The V end lost 7 bases, the J end lost 8 bases, and 20 bases lay between the germline ends. The CDR3 is 14 amino acids. Per germline, CDR1 LGHDT and CDR2 YNNKEL (reference sequence). The CDR3 DNA reads as TGTGCCAGCACGCTCCAGTGGGGGGGCCAAGGCTACACCTTC. Translated: CASTLQWGGQGYTF.

This chain uses TRBV6-6 with TRBJ2-4; 8 bases align to TRBD1. V lost 6 bases, J lost 0 bases, and 7 bases stayed unmatched. CDR3 size: 16 residues. The germline CDR1 and CDR2 sequences are MNHNY and SVGAGI (reference sequence). CDR3 DNA sequence: TGTGCCAGCAGCTCGGGACAGGAACTAGCCAAAAACATTCAGTACTTC. The encoded protein is CASSSGQELAKNIQYF.

This chain links TRBV18 with TRBJ2-7; 7 bases are a match to TRBD1. V shed 6 bases and J 6 bases; nucleotides not matched to a gene: 8. The V gene's germline CDR1 is KGHSH and CDR2 LQKENI. The CDR3 is 13 amino acids. This chain's CDR3 is CASSPEQGREQYF. CDR3 coding DNA: TGTGCCAGCTCGCCCGAACAGGGGCGCGAGCAGTACTTC.

The CDR3 DNA reads as TGTGCCACCAGTGATTCATGGGGGTCTGAAGCTTTCTTT. It is translated as CATSDSWGSEAFF. The chain employs TRBV24-1 and TRBJ1-1, with D possibly matching TRBD1 (5 bases). The CDR3 is 13 residues long. Trimming took off 2 bases at V and 6 bases at J, with 9 bases between the two ends. The germline V gene encodes CDR1 KGHDR and CDR2 SFDVKD.

The genes are TRBV9 and TRBJ1-6, with D unclear. The germline gives CDR1 SGDLS, CDR2 YYNGEE. V gave up 3 bases and J gave up 6 bases, with 7 bases separating them. The CDR3 is 13 residues long. Here the CDR3 reads CASSGEINSPLHF. The CDR3 bases are TGTGCCAGCAGCGGGGAAATTAATTCACCCCTCCACTTT.

This clone was recorded only once. The genes are TRBV11-2 and TRBJ1-5, with D uncertain. CDR1 and CDR2 from the germline V gene are SGHAT and FQNNGV. This CDR3 has 14 residues. The germline V and J ends were trimmed by 1 base and 10 bases, with 14 bases remaining between them. The CDR3 region is CASSLAPGHPPQHF. In DNA form, the CDR3 reads TGTGCCAGCAGCTTAGCCCCGGGCCACCCTCCCCAGCATTTT.

The table lists this clone with a count of one. This chain links TRBV7-2 with TRBJ1-1; unclear D gene. The CDR3 runs 13 residues. The V gene's germline CDR1 is SGHTA and CDR2 FQGNSA. The V and J ends lost 1 base and 9 bases respectively, with 12 bases between them. This chain's CDR3 is CASSLVGRQKAFF. Written as DNA, the CDR3 is TGTGCCAGCAGCTTAGTAGGGAGACAAAAAGCTTTCTTT.

The rearrangement joins TRBV11-2 to TRBJ2-2; tentative D call: TRBD2 (6 bases). The germline V and J ends were trimmed by 5 bases and 6 bases, with 13 bases remaining between them. From germline, CDR1 is SGHAT and CDR2 FQNNGV. CDR3 size: 14 residues. CDR3 region: CASSTWRGSGELFF. In DNA, the CDR3 is TGTGCCAGCAGCACCTGGAGGGGCTCCGGGGAGCTGTTTTTT.

This clone was recorded a few times. In the same sample, other DNA sequences code for this CDR3. V gene TRBV12-3 or TRBV12-4 combines with J gene TRBJ1-3; D is ambiguous. The CDR3 consists of 12 residues. V lost 8 bases to trimming and J lost 0 bases, with 5 bases between them. CDR3 sequence reads: CASSGSGNTIYF. The DNA of the CDR3 is TGTGCCAGCTCAGGCTCTGGAAACACCATATATTTT.

The J gene is TRBJ1-2, the V gene TRBV19; possible D gene TRBD1, 5 bases. The CDR3 totals 15 residues. The germline V gene has CDR1 LNHDA and CDR2 SQIVND (reference sequence). The germline V and J ends were trimmed by 6 bases and 0 bases, with 14 bases remaining between them. The CDR3 spells CASRIVGGANYGYTF. The CDR3 nucleotides read TGTGCCAGTAGAATCGTTGGGGGGGCTAACTATGGCTACACCTTC.

The chain has TRBV3-1 (or the pseudogene TRBV3-2) and TRBJ2-2, with D perhaps being TRBD1 or TRBD2 (6 bases each). The CDR3 is 16 residues long. With 3 bases removed from V and 7 bases from J, the gap between germline ends came to 18 bases. Germline V CDR1 and CDR2: LGHDT, YNNKEL (reference sequence). The CDR3 coding sequence is TGTGCCAGCAGCCATTGGGGGCGCGGGGACGGCGGGGAGCTGTTTTTT. It is translated as CASSHWGRGDGGELFF.

The chain is built from TRBV4-3 and TRBJ1-1; D call uncertain. V was clipped by 0 bases and J by 2 bases, with 25 bases between them. This CDR3 is built from 20 residues. Germline values: CDR1 LGHNA, CDR2 YSLEER. CDR3 in amino acids: CASSQDSLGSGVHQNTEAFF. For the CDR3, the DNA is TGCGCCAGCAGCCAAGATTCATTAGGGTCAGGAGTTCATCAAAACACTGAAGCTTTCTTT.

V and J are TRBV6-5 and TRBJ2-1; D perhaps matches TRBD2 (5 bases). CDR1 and CDR2 from the germline V gene are MNHEY and SVGAGI. V was pared by 6 bases and J by 3 bases, with 15 bases between. The CDR3 is made up of 15 amino acids. The CDR3 here is CASSTRHDLYNEQFF. CDR3 bases: TGTGCCAGCAGCACTAGACACGACCTCTACAATGAGCAGTTCTTC.

This chain uses TRBV6-2 or TRBV6-3 with TRBJ1-5, with D maybe TRBD1 (5 bases). The CDR3 sequence is 12 residues long. Germline loops: CDR1 MNHEY, CDR2 SVGEGT. Trimming removed 5 bases from V and 5 bases from J, with 7 bases in between. The CDR3 is CASSKGYQPQHF. The CDR3 DNA reads TGTGCCAGCAGTAAGGGGTATCAGCCCCAGCATTTT.

This chain joins TRBV9 and TRBJ2-3; 10 positions match TRBD2. CDR1 is SGDLS and CDR2 is YYNGEE in the germline V gene. Losses at the gene ends were 0 bases for V and 6 bases for J; bases not matched to a gene: 4. The CDR3 runs to 15 residues. The CDR3 DNA is TGTGCCAGCAGCGTAGTGGCTAGCGGGGGTGATACGCAGTATTTT. This gives the protein CASSVVASGGDTQYF.

The CDR3 nucleotides read TGTGCCACCAGCAGGAATGAGGGAGGGGAAGCTTTCTTT. Amino acid sequence: CATSRNEGGEAFF. The rearrangement links TRBV15 to TRBJ1-1; D call uncertain. Germline CDR1 reads LNHNV; CDR2 reads YYDKDF (reference sequence). This CDR3 contains 13 residues. Between the trimmed V and J ends, which lost 3 bases and 8 bases, there was a span of 13 bases.

This sequence joins TRBV10-3 and TRBJ2-3, with D perhaps assigned TRBD1 or TRBD2 (7 bases each). With 0 bases removed from V and 2 bases from J, the gap between germline ends came to 12 bases. CDR1 and CDR2 from the germline V gene are ENHRY and SYGVKD. There are 16 residues in the CDR3. The CDR3: CAISESTGTNTDTQYF. CDR3 coding DNA: TGTGCCATCAGTGAGTCGACAGGGACTAACACAGATACGCAGTATTTT.

This chain joins TRBV5-1 and TRBJ1-4; D might be TRBD1 (6 bases). In germline, CDR1 is SGHRS, CDR2 YFSETQ. CDR3 length: 15 residues. Trimming removed 0 bases from V and 7 bases from J, with 13 bases in between. The CDR3: CASSLAGGLIEKLFF. In DNA, the CDR3 is TGCGCCAGCAGCTTGGCCGGGGGGCTTATTGAAAAACTGTTTTTT.

The rearrangement uses TRBV12-1 and TRBJ1-1. TRBV12-1 is a listed pseudogene. The CDR3 has 16 residues. The CDR3 coding sequence is TGTGCCAGCAGCTTTAGTAGGCCATCGTCGGGCACTGAAGCTTTCTTT. Translation gives CASSFSRPSSGTEAFF.

Concerning this clone: Other DNA sequences in this sample translate to the same CDR3. The chain recombines TRBV18 with TRBJ2-3; D gene ambiguous. This CDR3 is built from 13 residues. Germline V CDR1 and CDR2: KGHSH, LQKENI. V was trimmed by 3 bases and J by 2 bases, leaving 6 bases between them. The chain's CDR3 is CASSPSLTDTQYF. CDR3 coding DNA: TGTGCCAGCTCACCTTCACTCACAGATACGCAGTATTTT.

J is TRBJ1-3 and V is TRBV10-2; D gene unclear. The CDR3 is 14 amino acids. V shed 5 bases and J shed 2 bases, with 10 bases lying between them. The germline V gene has CDR1 WSHSY and CDR2 SAAADI. The CDR3 DNA is TGCGCCAGCAGTTTGGACGGCGCTGGAAACACCATATATTTT. Its translation is CASSLDGAGNTIYF.